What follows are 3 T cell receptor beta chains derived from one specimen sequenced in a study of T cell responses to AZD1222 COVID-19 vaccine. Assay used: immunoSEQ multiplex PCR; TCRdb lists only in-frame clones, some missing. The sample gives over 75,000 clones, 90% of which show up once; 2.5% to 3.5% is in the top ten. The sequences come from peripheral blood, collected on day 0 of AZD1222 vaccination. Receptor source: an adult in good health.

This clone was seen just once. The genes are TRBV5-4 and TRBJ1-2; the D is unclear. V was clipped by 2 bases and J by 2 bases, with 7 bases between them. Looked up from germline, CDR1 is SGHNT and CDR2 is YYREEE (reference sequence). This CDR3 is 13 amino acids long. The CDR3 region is CASSFRQNYGYTF. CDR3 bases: TGTGCCAGCAGCTTTCGCCAGAACTATGGCTACACCTTC.

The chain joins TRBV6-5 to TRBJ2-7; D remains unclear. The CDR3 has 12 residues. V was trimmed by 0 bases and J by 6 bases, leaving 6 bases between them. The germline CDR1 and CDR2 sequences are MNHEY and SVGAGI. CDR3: CASSYSFGEQYF. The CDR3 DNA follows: TGTGCCAGCAGTTACTCGTTCGGCGAGCAGTACTTC.

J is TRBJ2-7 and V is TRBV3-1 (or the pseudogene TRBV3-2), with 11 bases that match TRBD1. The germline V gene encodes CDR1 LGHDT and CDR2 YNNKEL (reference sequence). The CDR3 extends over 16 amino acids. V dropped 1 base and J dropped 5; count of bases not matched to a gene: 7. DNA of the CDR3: TGTGCCAGCAGCCAAGCGCGGACAGGGGGCTTCCACGAGCAGTACTTC. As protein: CASSQARTGGFHEQYF.